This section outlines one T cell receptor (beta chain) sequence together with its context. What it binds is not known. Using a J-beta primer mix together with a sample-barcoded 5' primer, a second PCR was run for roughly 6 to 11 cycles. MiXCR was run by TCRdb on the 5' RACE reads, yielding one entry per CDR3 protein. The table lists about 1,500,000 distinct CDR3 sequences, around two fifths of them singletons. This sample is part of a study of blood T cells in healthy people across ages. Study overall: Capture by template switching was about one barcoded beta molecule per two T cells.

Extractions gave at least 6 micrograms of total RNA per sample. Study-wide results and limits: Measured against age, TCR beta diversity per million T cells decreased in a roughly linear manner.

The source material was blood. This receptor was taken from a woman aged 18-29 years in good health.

The CDR3 loop is CASSLTGGENSPLHF. As DNA, the CDR3 is TGTGCCAGCAGCTTAACAGGGGGCGAGAATTCACCCCTCCACTTT. The chain carries TRBV7-3 and TRBJ1-6, with 7 bases matching TRBD1. Germline CDR1 SGHTA, CDR2 FQGTGA. CDR3 length: 15 residues. V was pared by 0 bases and J by 7 bases, with 3 bases of the junction left unmatched.